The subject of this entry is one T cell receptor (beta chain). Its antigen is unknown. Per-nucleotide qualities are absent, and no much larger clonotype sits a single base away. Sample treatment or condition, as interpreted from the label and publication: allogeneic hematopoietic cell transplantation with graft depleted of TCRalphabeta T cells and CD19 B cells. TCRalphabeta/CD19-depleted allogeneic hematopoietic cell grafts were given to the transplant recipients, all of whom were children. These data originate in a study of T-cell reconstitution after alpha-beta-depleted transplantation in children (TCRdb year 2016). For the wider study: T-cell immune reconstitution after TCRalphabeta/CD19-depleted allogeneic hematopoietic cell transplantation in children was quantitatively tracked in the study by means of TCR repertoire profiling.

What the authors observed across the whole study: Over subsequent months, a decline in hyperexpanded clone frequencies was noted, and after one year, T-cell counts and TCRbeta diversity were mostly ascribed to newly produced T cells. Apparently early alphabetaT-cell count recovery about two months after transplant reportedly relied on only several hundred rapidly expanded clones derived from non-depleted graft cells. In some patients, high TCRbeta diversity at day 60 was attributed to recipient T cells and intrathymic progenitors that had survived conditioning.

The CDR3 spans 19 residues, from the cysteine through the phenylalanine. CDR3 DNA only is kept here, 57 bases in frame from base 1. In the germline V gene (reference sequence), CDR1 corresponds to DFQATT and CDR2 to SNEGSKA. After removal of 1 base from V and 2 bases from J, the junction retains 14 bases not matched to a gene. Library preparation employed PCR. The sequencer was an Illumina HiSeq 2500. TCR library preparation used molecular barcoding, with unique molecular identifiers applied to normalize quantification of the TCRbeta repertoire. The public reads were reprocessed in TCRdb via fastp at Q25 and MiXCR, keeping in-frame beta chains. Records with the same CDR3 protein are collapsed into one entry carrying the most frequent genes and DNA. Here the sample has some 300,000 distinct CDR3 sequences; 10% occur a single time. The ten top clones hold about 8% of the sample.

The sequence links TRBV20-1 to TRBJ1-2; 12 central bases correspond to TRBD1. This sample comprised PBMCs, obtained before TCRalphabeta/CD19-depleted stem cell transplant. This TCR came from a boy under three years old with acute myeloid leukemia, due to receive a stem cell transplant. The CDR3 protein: CSARGGTGGARGPNYGYTF. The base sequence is TGCAGTGCTAGAGGAGGGACAGGGGGCGCGAGGGGCCCAAACTATGGCTACACCTTC.